Listed below are T cell receptor beta chains from one sample, sequenced in a study of cytomegalovirus exposure and HLA in healthy donors. Libraries were prepared by immunoSEQ multiplex PCR; TCRdb keeps only in-frame clonotypes and omits some of them. The sample holds 120,000 or so clones, roughly 88% seen once. The sample taken for sequencing was PBMCs. These receptors came from a woman in her twenties or thirties in good health and CMV-seropositive. The CDR3 runs from the conserved cysteine through the conserved F or W. Fields, in order: J gene, D gene, V gene, clone size, CDR3 protein, CDR3 DNA. A D gene is named only where the DNA matches it firmly. Part of the rows lack a size; the others show once, few, many or a class for expanded clones.

J gene: TRBJ1-6
D gene: .
V gene: TRBV2
clone size: .
CDR3 protein: CASKWERDLNSPLHF
CDR3 DNA: TGTGCCAGCAAGTGGGAGCGAGACCTTAATTCACCCCTCCACTTT

J gene: TRBJ2-1
D gene: .
V gene: TRBV4-2
clone size: .
CDR3 protein: CASSHRQGSGNYEQFF
CDR3 DNA: TGTGCCAGCAGCCATAGACAGGGTAGCGGGAACTATGAGCAGTTCTTC

J gene: TRBJ2-7
D gene: .
V gene: TRBV18
clone size: .
CDR3 protein: CASSPRQTYEQYF
CDR3 DNA: TGTGCCAGCTCACCACGACAGACCTACGAGCAGTACTTC

J gene: TRBJ1-1
D gene: TRBD1
V gene: TRBV25-1
clone size: .
CDR3 protein: CASSESRDREVAEAFF
CDR3 DNA: TGTGCCAGCAGTGAATCTAGGGACAGGGAGGTCGCTGAAGCTTTCTTT

J gene: TRBJ2-7
D gene: TRBD2
V gene: TRBV30
clone size: few
CDR3 protein: CAWSWGGYEQYF
CDR3 DNA: TGTGCCTGGAGTTGGGGGGGATACGAGCAGTACTTC

J gene: TRBJ1-2
D gene: .
V gene: TRBV5-4
clone size: once
CDR3 protein: CASSLGQRSGDGYTF
CDR3 DNA: TGTGCCAGCAGCTTGGGGCAGCGGAGTGGTGATGGCTACACCTTC

J gene: TRBJ1-6
D gene: .
V gene: TRBV30
clone size: few
CDR3 protein: CAWRATGSGSPLHF
CDR3 DNA: TGTGCCTGGAGGGCAACAGGGTCGGGATCACCCCTCCACTTT

J gene: TRBJ2-1
D gene: TRBD2
V gene: TRBV30
clone size: .
CDR3 protein: CAWSPTSGRYNEQFF
CDR3 DNA: TGTGCCTGGAGTCCCACTAGCGGAAGATACAATGAGCAGTTCTTC

J gene: TRBJ1-2
D gene: .
V gene: TRBV29-1
clone size: .
CDR3 protein: CSVTRNYGYTF
CDR3 DNA: TGCAGCGTCACAAGAAACTATGGCTACACCTTC

J gene: TRBJ2-1
D gene: .
V gene: TRBV15
clone size: .
CDR3 protein: CATSKAGLYNEQFF
CDR3 DNA: TGTGCCACCAGCAAAGCGGGCCTTTACAATGAGCAGTTCTTC

J gene: TRBJ1-6
D gene: .
V gene: TRBV5-1
clone size: .
CDR3 protein: CASSLGPNLENSPLHF
CDR3 DNA: TGCGCCAGCAGCTTGGGCCCCAACCTCGAGAATTCACCCCTCCACTTT

J gene: TRBJ1-2
D gene: TRBD1
V gene: TRBV28
clone size: once
CDR3 protein: CASSLPQGGGYTF
CDR3 DNA: TGTGCCAGCAGTTTACCACAGGGGGGTGGCTACACCTTC

J gene: TRBJ1-2
D gene: .
V gene: TRBV2
clone size: .
CDR3 protein: CASRARGYGYTF
CDR3 DNA: TGTGCCAGCAGGGCTCGGGGCTATGGCTACACCTTC

J gene: TRBJ1-1
D gene: .
V gene: TRBV18
clone size: once
CDR3 protein: CASSPAGTNRRGAFF
CDR3 DNA: TGTGCCAGCTCACCTGCCGGGACAAATCGTCGAGGCGCTTTCTTT

J gene: TRBJ1-2
D gene: TRBD1
V gene: TRBV9
clone size: few
CDR3 protein: CASRARTGHYGYTF
CDR3 DNA: TGTGCCAGCAGAGCCCGGACAGGGCACTATGGCTACACCTTC

J gene: TRBJ2-3
D gene: .
V gene: TRBV29-1
clone size: .
CDR3 protein: CSVELAPGTDTQYF
CDR3 DNA: TGCAGCGTTGAGCTGGCCCCTGGCACAGATACGCAGTATTTT

J gene: TRBJ2-2
D gene: .
V gene: TRBV30
clone size: .
CDR3 protein: CAWSVHDTGELFF
CDR3 DNA: TGTGCCTGGAGTGTACATGACACCGGGGAGCTGTTTTTT

J gene: TRBJ2-5
D gene: TRBD2
V gene: TRBV15
clone size: .
CDR3 protein: CATSRGREGTQYF
CDR3 DNA: TGTGCCACCAGCAGAGGCAGGGAGGGGACCCAGTACTTC

J gene: TRBJ2-7
D gene: TRBD1
V gene: TRBV10-3
clone size: .
CDR3 protein: CAITATGDDDEQYF
CDR3 DNA: TGTGCCATCACGGCGACAGGGGATGACGACGAGCAGTACTTC

J gene: TRBJ2-1
D gene: TRBD2
V gene: TRBV2
clone size: few
CDR3 protein: CASSERGTSGNEQFF
CDR3 DNA: TGTGCCAGCAGTGAACGGGGGACTAGCGGGAATGAGCAGTTCTTC

J gene: TRBJ2-1
D gene: .
V gene: TRBV5-1
clone size: once
CDR3 protein: CASRSSNEQFF
CDR3 DNA: TGCGCCAGCAGATCCTCCAATGAGCAGTTCTTC

J gene: TRBJ2-2
D gene: .
V gene: TRBV6-4
clone size: .
CDR3 protein: CASSMEGTGELFF
CDR3 DNA: TGTGCCAGCAGTATGGAGGGGACCGGGGAGCTGTTTTTT

J gene: TRBJ2-1
D gene: .
V gene: TRBV5-1
clone size: .
CDR3 protein: CASRLAANNEQFF
CDR3 DNA: TGCGCCAGCAGGTTAGCAGCTAACAATGAGCAGTTCTTC

J gene: TRBJ2-2
D gene: .
V gene: TRBV7-3
clone size: .
CDR3 protein: CASSLFRWGTTNTGELFF
CDR3 DNA: TGTGCCAGCAGCTTATTTAGGTGGGGGACAACGAACACCGGGGAGCTGTTTTTT

J gene: TRBJ1-6
D gene: .
V gene: TRBV4-2
clone size: .
CDR3 protein: CASSQEDIFRGIGDSPLHF
CDR3 DNA: TGTGCCAGCAGCCAAGAGGATATCTTTCGGGGGATTGGGGATTCACCCCTCCACTTT

J gene: TRBJ1-1
D gene: .
V gene: TRBV15
clone size: .
CDR3 protein: CATSREGQNTEAFF
CDR3 DNA: TGTGCCACCAGCAGAGAGGGACAGAACACTGAAGCTTTCTTT

J gene: TRBJ2-2
D gene: .
V gene: TRBV7-9
clone size: .
CDR3 protein: CASTVLGLYTGELFF
CDR3 DNA: TGTGCCAGTACCGTTCTCGGACTGTACACCGGGGAGCTGTTTTTT

J gene: TRBJ1-3
D gene: .
V gene: TRBV11-2
clone size: .
CDR3 protein: CASSLDVAAGNTIYF
CDR3 DNA: TGTGCCAGCAGCTTAGATGTTGCAGCTGGAAACACCATATATTTT

J gene: TRBJ1-2
D gene: TRBD1
V gene: TRBV5-1
clone size: .
CDR3 protein: CASSLTFTGTGNGYTF
CDR3 DNA: TGCGCCAGCAGCTTGACTTTCACCGGGACAGGGAATGGCTACACCTTC

J gene: TRBJ2-7
D gene: TRBD1
V gene: TRBV5-6
clone size: .
CDR3 protein: CASSSWDSPPAYEQYF
CDR3 DNA: TGTGCCAGCAGCTCATGGGACAGCCCACCGGCCTACGAGCAGTACTTC

J gene: TRBJ2-7
D gene: TRBD2
V gene: TRBV2
clone size: .
CDR3 protein: CASSGGYEQYF
CDR3 DNA: TGTGCCAGCAGCGGGGGGTACGAGCAGTACTTC

J gene: TRBJ1-3
D gene: .
V gene: TRBV5-5
clone size: .
CDR3 protein: CASSLAHSSGNTIYF
CDR3 DNA: TGTGCCAGCAGCTTGGCGCACAGCTCTGGAAACACCATATATTTT

J gene: TRBJ1-6
D gene: TRBD1
V gene: TRBV4-3
clone size: .
CDR3 protein: CASSQDSDRDGSPLHF
CDR3 DNA: TGCGCCAGCAGCCAAGATTCCGACAGGGACGGTTCACCCCTCCACTTT

J gene: TRBJ2-7
D gene: .
V gene: TRBV5-4
clone size: .
CDR3 protein: CASSSTSSRHEQYF
CDR3 DNA: TGTGCCAGCAGCTCGACTAGTTCTCGCCACGAGCAGTACTTC

J gene: TRBJ1-2
D gene: .
V gene: TRBV6-1
clone size: many
CDR3 protein: CASSESTADYGYTF
CDR3 DNA: TGTGCCAGCAGTGAGTCGACAGCTGACTATGGCTACACCTTC

J gene: TRBJ1-1
D gene: .
V gene: TRBV6-5
clone size: .
CDR3 protein: CASSYYGLDTEAFF
CDR3 DNA: TGTGCCAGCAGTTATTACGGCCTAGACACTGAAGCTTTCTTT

J gene: TRBJ1-5
D gene: TRBD1
V gene: TRBV6-5
clone size: .
CDR3 protein: CANYRGTGNQPQHF
CDR3 DNA: TGTGCCAACTACAGGGGCACGGGCAATCAGCCCCAGCATTTT

J gene: TRBJ1-4
D gene: .
V gene: TRBV6-5
clone size: once
CDR3 protein: CASSPSRGKLFF
CDR3 DNA: TGTGCCAGCAGTCCCTCCAGGGGAAAACTGTTTTTT

J gene: TRBJ2-7
D gene: .
V gene: TRBV5-1
clone size: .
CDR3 protein: CASSGGGAGYEQYF
CDR3 DNA: TGCGCCAGCAGCGGAGGGGGCGCAGGCTACGAGCAGTACTTC

J gene: TRBJ2-1
D gene: .
V gene: TRBV29-1
clone size: .
CDR3 protein: CSVDRGNEQFF
CDR3 DNA: TGCAGCGTTGACAGGGGCAATGAGCAGTTCTTC

J gene: TRBJ1-5
D gene: .
V gene: TRBV23-1
clone size: once
CDR3 protein: CASSQAGTQIRGSNQPQHF
CDR3 DNA: TGCGCCAGCAGTCAAGCCGGGACACAAATCCGGGGTAGCAATCAGCCCCAGCATTTT

J gene: TRBJ2-7
D gene: TRBD1
V gene: TRBV6-1
clone size: .
CDR3 protein: CASCPGQGLSYEQYF
CDR3 DNA: TGTGCCAGCTGCCCGGGACAGGGCCTCTCCTACGAGCAGTACTTC

J gene: TRBJ2-2
D gene: TRBD2
V gene: TRBV2
clone size: few
CDR3 protein: CASRRTSFGELFF
CDR3 DNA: TGTGCCAGCAGGAGGACTAGTTTCGGGGAGCTGTTTTTT

J gene: TRBJ2-1
D gene: TRBD1
V gene: TRBV2
clone size: once
CDR3 protein: CASSYRGHNEQFF
CDR3 DNA: TGTGCCAGCAGCTACAGGGGTCACAATGAGCAGTTCTTC

J gene: TRBJ2-1
D gene: TRBD2
V gene: TRBV5-1
clone size: .
CDR3 protein: CASSRGPGLAGPNEQFF
CDR3 DNA: TGCGCCAGCAGCCGGGGACCGGGACTAGCGGGGCCCAATGAGCAGTTCTTC

J gene: TRBJ1-5
D gene: .
V gene: TRBV7-9
clone size: once
CDR3 protein: CASSSVGGSGQPQHF
CDR3 DNA: TGTGCCAGCAGTTCGGTTGGGGGGTCGGGTCAGCCCCAGCATTTT

J gene: TRBJ2-1
D gene: .
V gene: TRBV5-1
clone size: .
CDR3 protein: CASAPVGSANEQFF
CDR3 DNA: TGCGCCAGCGCACCTGTCGGTAGCGCAAATGAGCAGTTCTTC

J gene: TRBJ1-2
D gene: .
V gene: TRBV19
clone size: .
CDR3 protein: CASSGQIRGYTF
CDR3 DNA: TGTGCCAGTAGTGGACAGATCCGCGGCTACACCTTC

J gene: TRBJ1-2
D gene: TRBD1
V gene: TRBV7-9
clone size: .
CDR3 protein: CASSPMTGNYGYTF
CDR3 DNA: TGTGCCAGCAGCCCTATGACAGGGAACTATGGCTACACCTTC

J gene: TRBJ2-2
D gene: .
V gene: TRBV5-1
clone size: once
CDR3 protein: CASSLGESGTGELFF
CDR3 DNA: TGCGCCAGCAGCTTGGGGGAGAGCGGAACCGGGGAGCTGTTTTTT

J gene: TRBJ1-2
D gene: TRBD1
V gene: TRBV6-1
clone size: .
CDR3 protein: CASDRDLSNYGYTF
CDR3 DNA: TGTGCCAGTGACAGGGACTTATCTAACTATGGCTACACCTTC

J gene: TRBJ2-7
D gene: .
V gene: TRBV2
clone size: .
CDR3 protein: CASSTKRDKYEQYF
CDR3 DNA: TGTGCCAGCAGTACGAAGCGGGACAAATACGAGCAGTACTTC

J gene: TRBJ1-1
D gene: .
V gene: TRBV30
clone size: once
CDR3 protein: CAWSVQVFTEAFF
CDR3 DNA: TGTGCCTGGAGTGTACAGGTCTTCACTGAAGCTTTCTTT

J gene: TRBJ2-3
D gene: TRBD1
V gene: TRBV6-5
clone size: .
CDR3 protein: CATGQGTDTQYF
CDR3 DNA: TGTGCCACAGGACAGGGCACAGATACGCAGTATTTT

J gene: TRBJ1-5
D gene: .
V gene: TRBV6-1
clone size: .
CDR3 protein: CASSEALTAYSNQPQHF
CDR3 DNA: TGTGCCAGCAGTGAAGCGCTTACAGCCTATAGCAATCAGCCCCAGCATTTT

J gene: TRBJ1-1
D gene: .
V gene: TRBV30
clone size: .
CDR3 protein: CAWSARGEAFF
CDR3 DNA: TGTGCCTGGAGTGCCCGGGGAGAAGCTTTCTTT

J gene: TRBJ1-4
D gene: TRBD1
V gene: TRBV5-1
clone size: .
CDR3 protein: CASSRSPGQGFEKLFF
CDR3 DNA: TGCGCCAGCAGCCGCTCTCCGGGACAGGGTTTTGAAAAACTGTTTTTT

J gene: TRBJ2-1
D gene: TRBD1
V gene: TRBV7-3
clone size: .
CDR3 protein: CASSYGQGAYNEQFF
CDR3 DNA: TGTGCCAGCAGCTACGGCCAGGGGGCTTACAATGAGCAGTTCTTC

J gene: TRBJ1-2
D gene: .
V gene: TRBV5-5
clone size: .
CDR3 protein: CASSLAAGGTGGYTF
CDR3 DNA: TGTGCCAGCAGCTTGGCGGCGGGGGGTACTGGTGGCTACACCTTC